This is a list of T cell receptor beta chains from one sample in a study of graft-versus-host responses after intestinal transplantation. Profiled with immunoSEQ multiplex PCR; TCRdb holds only in-frame clones, not every one. The data show around 54,000 clones, with roughly 89% seen just once and approximately 5% held by the top ten. The source was PBMCs, collected 650 to 670 days after intestinal transplant. These receptors were obtained from a human patient who received an intestinal transplant, so some T cells may come from the graft donor. Both conserved end residues are part of each CDR3. Fields, in order: J gene, D gene, clone size, V gene, CDR3 DNA, CDR3 protein. D genes are given only for firm matches. Size values are once, few and many counts, or a class for expanded clones, and some rows have none.

TRBJ2-5	-	-	TRBV3-1/TRBV3-2	TGTGCCAGCGGCGAGACCCAGTACTTC	CASGETQYF
TRBJ1-6	-	few	TRBV5-6	TGTGCCAGCAGCTTAGTCCCCGGTAATTCACCCCTCCACTTT	CASSLVPGNSPLHF
TRBJ2-7	-	-	TRBV5-4	TGTGCCAGCAGCTTATCCGGCATCAGTGGTTACGAGCAGTACTTC	CASSLSGISGYEQYF
TRBJ1-1	TRBD1	-	TRBV27	TGTGCCAGCGGGGACAGTCTGAACACTGAAGCTTTCTTT	CASGDSLNTEAFF
TRBJ1-1	-	-	TRBV18	TGTGCCAGCTCACTCATAGACGGGGCCAATGAAGCTTTCTTT	CASSLIDGANEAFF
TRBJ1-2	TRBD1	-	TRBV29-1	TGCAGCGTTCGACAGGGTGTTGGCTACACCTTC	CSVRQGVGYTF
TRBJ2-7	TRBD1	-	TRBV4-1	TGCGCCAGCAGCCAAGAAGTTGGCAGGGGGTACGAGCAGTACTTC	CASSQEVGRGYEQYF
TRBJ2-7	-	-	TRBV6-1	TGTGCCAGCAGTGAAGAGGTGGGGGTACGATACGAGCAGTACTTC	CASSEEVGVRYEQYF
TRBJ1-2	-	-	TRBV7-9	TGTGCCAGCAGCTTCGTAGTAGACAGAGCCTATGGCTACACCTTC	CASSFVVDRAYGYTF
TRBJ1-5	TRBD1	few	TRBV2	TGTGCCAGCAGCCTGACAGGGAACCAGAATCAGCCCCAGCATTTT	CASSLTGNQNQPQHF
TRBJ1-5	-	-	TRBV6-5	TGTGCCAGCACTCCAGGGGGCAATCAGCCCCAGCATTTT	CASTPGGNQPQHF
TRBJ1-1	-	-	TRBV18	TGTGCCAGCTTGGGGGGAAACACTGAAGCTTTCTTT	CASLGGNTEAFF
TRBJ2-1	TRBD1	-	TRBV6-5	TGTGCCAGCAGTACCGACAGGGGTGTCTACAATGAGCAGTTCTTC	CASSTDRGVYNEQFF
TRBJ2-7	TRBD1	-	TRBV7-9	TGTGCCAGCAGCTTTTACGGGACAGGGTCCTCCTACGAGCAGTACTTC	CASSFYGTGSSYEQYF
TRBJ2-3	TRBD2	-	TRBV5-1	TGCGCCAGCAGCGATCGGACTAGCGGGGTCACAGATACGCAGTATTTT	CASSDRTSGVTDTQYF
TRBJ2-3	-	few	TRBV4-1	TGCGCCAGCAGCCAAGTTAGCGTCGATACGCAGTATTTT	CASSQVSVDTQYF
TRBJ2-3	TRBD2	-	TRBV27	TGTGCCAGCAGTTTCCCCGGGACTAGTTCCACAGATACGCAGTATTTT	CASSFPGTSSTDTQYF
TRBJ1-4	TRBD1	-	TRBV7-9	TGTGCCAGCAGCTTAGAAGGGGGCTCTAATGAAAAACTGTTTTTT	CASSLEGGSNEKLFF
TRBJ1-5	TRBD1	-	TRBV19	TGTGCCAGTAGTAGGACAGGGGGAAATCAGCCCCAGCATTTT	CASSRTGGNQPQHF
TRBJ1-5	-	-	TRBV1	TGCACCACCATTGCACAGGGGCGGAGTCAGCCCCAGCATTTT	CTTIAQGRSQPQHF
TRBJ2-7	-	once	TRBV5-1	TGCGCCAGCAGCTTGGCCTCGTGGGACGAGCAGTACTTC	CASSLASWDEQYF
TRBJ2-7	-	few	TRBV11-3	TGTGCCAGCAGCGCAGCCTACGAGCAGTACTTC	CASSAAYEQYF
TRBJ2-7	-	-	TRBV5-1	TGCGCCAGCAGCTTGGATCCAGGGAGGACCTACGAGCAGTACTTC	CASSLDPGRTYEQYF
TRBJ2-5	TRBD1	-	TRBV11-2	TGTGCCAGCAGCTACCGGGACAGGGACGGGCGGACCCAGTACTTC	CASSYRDRDGRTQYF
TRBJ1-5	-	-	TRBV27	TGTGCCAGCAGTTTAGTTATGGGCAATCAGCCCCAGCATTTT	CASSLVMGNQPQHF
TRBJ2-5	-	-	TRBV15	TGTGCCACCAGCCGAGGGGAGACCCAGTACTTC	CATSRGETQYF
TRBJ2-7	TRBD2	-	TRBV11-2	TGTGCCAGCGGAGGGGGGGGACTAGCGTCACTCCTCTACGAGCAGTACTTC	CASGGGGLASLLYEQYF
TRBJ2-7	TRBD2	-	TRBV6-5	TGTGCCAGCAGTTACTCGGGAGGGGTGGGCTACGAGCAGTACTTC	CASSYSGGVGYEQYF
TRBJ2-3	-	-	TRBV9	TGTGCCAGCAGCGTTCAAGGCGCCCGCACAGATACGCAGTATTTT	CASSVQGARTDTQYF
TRBJ1-1	-	-	TRBV18	TGTGCCAGCTCACCGTTCTCGACCTCCACAGGACTCGCTGAAGCTTTCTTT	CASSPFSTSTGLAEAFF
TRBJ1-4	-	-	TRBV7-9	TGTGCCAGCAGCTTCCCCACAACTAATGAAAAACTGTTTTTT	CASSFPTTNEKLFF
TRBJ2-5	TRBD2	-	TRBV7-9	TGTGCCAGCAGCCCTCGTACTAGCGGGGGGGCCGGGGAGACCCAGTACTTC	CASSPRTSGGAGETQYF
TRBJ2-2	TRBD2	-	TRBV2	TGTGCCAGCAGTGATTGGGCGCGGGGGGGCCGAGGCACCGGGGAGCTGTTTTTT	CASSDWARGGRGTGELFF